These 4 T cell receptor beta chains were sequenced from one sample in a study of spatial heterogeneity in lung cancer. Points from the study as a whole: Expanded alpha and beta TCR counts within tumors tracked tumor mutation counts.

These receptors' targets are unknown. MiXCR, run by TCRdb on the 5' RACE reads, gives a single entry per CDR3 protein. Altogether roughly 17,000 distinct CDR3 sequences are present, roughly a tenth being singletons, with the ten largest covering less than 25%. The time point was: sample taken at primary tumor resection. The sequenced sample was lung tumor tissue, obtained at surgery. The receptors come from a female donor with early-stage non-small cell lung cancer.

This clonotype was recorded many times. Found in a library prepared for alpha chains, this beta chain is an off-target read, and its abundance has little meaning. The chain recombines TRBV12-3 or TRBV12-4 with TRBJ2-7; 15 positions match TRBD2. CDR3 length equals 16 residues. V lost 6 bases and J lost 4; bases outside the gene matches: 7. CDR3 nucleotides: TGTGCCAGCAGCTCAGGACTAGCGGGGGGGGCATACGAGCAGTACTTC. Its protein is CASSSGLAGGAYEQYF.

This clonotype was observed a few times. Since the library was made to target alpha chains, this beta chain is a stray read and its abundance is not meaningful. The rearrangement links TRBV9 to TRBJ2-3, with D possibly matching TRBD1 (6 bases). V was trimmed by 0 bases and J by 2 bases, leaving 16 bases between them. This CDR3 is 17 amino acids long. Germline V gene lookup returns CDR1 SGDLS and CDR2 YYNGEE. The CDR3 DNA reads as TGTGCCAGCAGCGTAGAAGGGGGTAGCGCGTTCACAGATACGCAGTATTTT. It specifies CASSVEGGSAFTDTQYF. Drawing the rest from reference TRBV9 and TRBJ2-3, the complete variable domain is DSGVTQTPKHLITATGQRVTLRCSPRSGDLSVYWYQQSLDQGLQFLIQYYNGEERAKGNILERFSAQQFPDLHSELNLSSLELGDSALYFCASSVEGGSAFTDTQYFGPGTRLTVL.

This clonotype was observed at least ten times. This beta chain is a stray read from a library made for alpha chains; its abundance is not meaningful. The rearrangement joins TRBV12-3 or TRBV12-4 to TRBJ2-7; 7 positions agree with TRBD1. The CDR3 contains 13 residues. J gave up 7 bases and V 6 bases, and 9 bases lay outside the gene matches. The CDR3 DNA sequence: TGTGCCAGCAGCCTTGCGACAGGGCGGGAGCAGTACTTC. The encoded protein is CASSLATGREQYF.

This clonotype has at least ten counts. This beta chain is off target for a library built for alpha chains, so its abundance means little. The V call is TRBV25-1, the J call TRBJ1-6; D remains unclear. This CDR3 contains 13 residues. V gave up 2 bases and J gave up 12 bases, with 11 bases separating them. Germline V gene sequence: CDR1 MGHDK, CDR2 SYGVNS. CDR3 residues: CASSEAAAKPLHF. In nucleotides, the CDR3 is TGTGCCAGCAGTGAAGCGGCAGCCAAACCCCTCCACTTT.